A selection of T cell receptor beta chains follows, all from one sample in a study of cytomegalovirus exposure and HLA in healthy donors. Assay used: immunoSEQ multiplex PCR; TCRdb lists only in-frame clones, some missing. The table includes some 160,000 clones, about 78% detected once. Sequenced: PBMCs. These receptors all come from a man aged 40-49 years in good health and CMV-seronegative. Each CDR3 is given with its conserved first and last residue. Fields, in order: CDR3 length, D gene, V gene, J gene, clone size, CDR3 protein, CDR3 DNA. D genes are given only for firm matches. Part of the rows lack a size; the others show once, few, many or a class for expanded clones.

>15|TRBD2|TRBV19|TRBJ2-1|.
CASRAGTSSYNEQFF
TGTGCCAGTAGGGCCGGGACTAGCTCCTACAATGAGCAGTTCTTC
>15|.|TRBV5-8|TRBJ2-6|.
CASSFWLSGANVLTF
TGTGCCAGCAGCTTTTGGCTCTCTGGGGCCAACGTCCTGACTTTC
>13|.|TRBV11-3|TRBJ2-7|.
CASKEYQSYEQYF
TGTGCCAGCAAGGAGTACCAATCCTACGAGCAGTACTTC
>13|.|TRBV5-8|TRBJ1-5|.
CASSLRRNQPQHF
TGTGCCAGCAGCTTGCGGAGAAATCAGCCCCAGCATTTT
>14|TRBD1|TRBV27|TRBJ2-5|.
CASSRTGGVETQYF
TGTGCCAGCAGTCGTACAGGGGGCGTCGAGACCCAGTACTTC
>14|.|TRBV6-1|TRBJ1-1|few
CASSTLADNTEAFF
TGTGCCAGCAGCACGCTAGCCGATAACACTGAAGCTTTCTTT
>13|.|TRBV19|TRBJ1-2|.
CASSILTHYGYTF
TGTGCCAGTAGTATACTGACTCACTATGGCTACACCTTC
>16|TRBD1|TRBV5-1|TRBJ1-6|.
CASSFGDRRDNSPLHF
TGCGCCAGCAGCTTCGGGGACAGGAGAGATAATTCACCCCTCCACTTT
>14|TRBD1|TRBV5-1|TRBJ1-2|.
CASSLGQGTGGYTF
TGCGCCAGCAGCTTGGGACAGGGGACGGGGGGCTACACCTTC
>15|TRBD2|TRBV7-7|TRBJ2-1|few
CASSPGLAGVGEQFF
TGTGCCAGCAGCCCAGGACTAGCGGGAGTAGGGGAGCAGTTCTTC
>16|.|TRBV21-1|TRBJ2-2|.
CASSKPGQGASGELFF
TGTGCCAGCAGCAAACCCGGACAGGGGGCTTCCGGGGAGCTGTTTTTT
>13|.|TRBV29-1|TRBJ1-3|.
CSVVGAGANTIYF
TGCAGCGTTGTAGGGGCAGGTGCAAACACCATATATTTT
>17|.|TRBV27|TRBJ2-3|.
CASSLFGVSVGANTQYF
TGTGCCAGCAGTTTATTTGGGGTATCGGTTGGGGCTAATACGCAGTATTTT